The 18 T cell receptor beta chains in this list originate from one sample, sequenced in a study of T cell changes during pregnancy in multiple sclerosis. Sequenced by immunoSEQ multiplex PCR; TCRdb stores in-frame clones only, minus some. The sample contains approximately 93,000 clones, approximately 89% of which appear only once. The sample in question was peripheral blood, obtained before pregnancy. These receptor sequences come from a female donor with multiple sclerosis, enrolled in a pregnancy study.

CDR3 sequence (DNA): TGTGCCAGCAGTCCGCTAGCGGGAGGGACAGATACGCAGTATTTT. It translates to CASSPLAGGTDTQYF. V is TRBV6-1 and J is TRBJ2-3; 12 bases match TRBD2. This CDR3 region has 15 residues. Germline assignment: CDR1 MNHNS and CDR2 SASEGT. V lost 5 bases to trimming and J lost 3 bases; unmatched junction nucleotides: 3.

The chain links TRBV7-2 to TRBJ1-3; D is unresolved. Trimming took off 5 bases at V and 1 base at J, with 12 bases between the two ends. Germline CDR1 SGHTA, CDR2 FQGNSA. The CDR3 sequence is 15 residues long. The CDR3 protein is CASSHRLVSGNTIYF. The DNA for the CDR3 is TGTGCCAGCAGCCACCGACTGGTTTCTGGAAACACCATATATTTT. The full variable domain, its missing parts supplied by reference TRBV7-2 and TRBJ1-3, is GAGVSQSPSNKVTEKGKDVELRCDPISGHTALYWYRQSLGQGLEFLIYFQGNSAPDKSGLPSDRFSAERTGGSVSTLTIQRTQQEDSAVYLCASSHRLVSGNTIYFGEGSWLTVV.

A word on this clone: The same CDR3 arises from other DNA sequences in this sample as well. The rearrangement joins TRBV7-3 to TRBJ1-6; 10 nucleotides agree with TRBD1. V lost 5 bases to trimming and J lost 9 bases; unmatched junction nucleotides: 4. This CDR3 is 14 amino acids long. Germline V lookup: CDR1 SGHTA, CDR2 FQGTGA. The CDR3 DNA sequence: TGTGCCAGCAGCCGGGACAGGGGAGTTTCACCCCTCCACTTT. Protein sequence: CASSRDRGVSPLHF.

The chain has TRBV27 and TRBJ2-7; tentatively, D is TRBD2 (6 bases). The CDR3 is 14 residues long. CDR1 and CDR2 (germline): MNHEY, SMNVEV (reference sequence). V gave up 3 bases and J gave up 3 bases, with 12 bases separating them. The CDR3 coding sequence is TGTGCCAGCAGTTTTGGGGGAGGCTTCTACGAGCAGTACTTC. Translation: CASSFGGGFYEQYF.

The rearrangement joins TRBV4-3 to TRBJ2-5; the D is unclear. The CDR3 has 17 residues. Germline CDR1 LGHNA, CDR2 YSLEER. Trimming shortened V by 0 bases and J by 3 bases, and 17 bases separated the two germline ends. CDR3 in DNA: TGCGCCAGCAGCCAAGACTGGCAACTTAAAACTAAAGAGACCCAGTACTTC. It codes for CASSQDWQLKTKETQYF.

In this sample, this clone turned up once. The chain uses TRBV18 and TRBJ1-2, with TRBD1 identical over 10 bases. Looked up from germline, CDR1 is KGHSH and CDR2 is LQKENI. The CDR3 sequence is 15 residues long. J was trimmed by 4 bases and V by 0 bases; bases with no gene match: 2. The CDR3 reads CASSPPGQGVYGYTF. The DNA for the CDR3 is TGTGCCAGCTCACCACCCGGACAGGGGGTCTATGGCTACACCTTC.

The CDR3 region is CASSIQGNNEQFF. CDR3 nucleotide sequence: TGTGCCAGTAGTATACAGGGTAACAATGAGCAGTTCTTC. The genes are TRBV19 and TRBJ2-1; possibly TRBD1 for D (5 bases). CDR3 length: 13 residues. Trimming stripped 2 bases from V and 5 bases from J, with 7 bases between. The V gene's germline CDR1 is LNHDA and CDR2 SQIVND (reference sequence).

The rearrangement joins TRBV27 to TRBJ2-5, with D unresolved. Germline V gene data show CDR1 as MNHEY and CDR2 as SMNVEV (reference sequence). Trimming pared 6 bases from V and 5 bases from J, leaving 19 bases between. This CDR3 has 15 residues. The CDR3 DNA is TGTGCCAGCAGCCCGTCCCGGGTCTCGAGGGAGACCCAGTACTTC. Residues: CASSPSRVSRETQYF.

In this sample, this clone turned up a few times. The chain's CDR3 is CASSSTANTEAFF. The CDR3 coding sequence is TGTGCCAGCAGTTCGACAGCGAACACTGAAGCTTTCTTT. J is TRBJ1-1 and V is TRBV27, with a weak D call TRBD1 (5 bases). V was pared by 4 bases and J by 1 base, with 7 bases between. Germline CDR1 is MNHEY and CDR2 is SMNVEV (reference sequence). The CDR3 sequence is 13 residues long.

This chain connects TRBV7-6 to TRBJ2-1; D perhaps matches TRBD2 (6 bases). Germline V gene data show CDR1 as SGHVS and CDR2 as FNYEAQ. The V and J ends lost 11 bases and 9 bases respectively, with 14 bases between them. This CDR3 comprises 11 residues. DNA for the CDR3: TGTGCCGTGGGGGGATCGGGTGAGCAGTTCTTC. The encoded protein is CAVGGSGEQFF.

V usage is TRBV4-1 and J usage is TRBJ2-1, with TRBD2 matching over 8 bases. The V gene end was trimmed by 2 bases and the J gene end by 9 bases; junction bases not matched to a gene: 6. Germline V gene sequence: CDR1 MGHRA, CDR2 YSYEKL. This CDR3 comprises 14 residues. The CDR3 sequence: CASSQTSSGFEQFF. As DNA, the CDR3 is TGCGCCAGCAGCCAAACATCTAGCGGGTTTGAGCAGTTCTTC.

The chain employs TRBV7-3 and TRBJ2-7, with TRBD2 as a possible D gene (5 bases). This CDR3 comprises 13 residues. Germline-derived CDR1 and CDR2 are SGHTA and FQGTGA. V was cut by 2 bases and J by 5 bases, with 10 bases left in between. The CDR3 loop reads CASSLGGWNEQYF. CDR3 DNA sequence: TGTGCCAGCAGCTTAGGCGGGTGGAACGAGCAGTACTTC.

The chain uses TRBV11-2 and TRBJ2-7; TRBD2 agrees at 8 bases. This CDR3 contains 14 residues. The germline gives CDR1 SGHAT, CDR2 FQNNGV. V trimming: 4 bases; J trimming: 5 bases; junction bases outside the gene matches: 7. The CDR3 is CASSSRTSFDEQYF. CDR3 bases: TGTGCCAGCAGCTCGAGGACTAGCTTTGACGAGCAGTACTTC.

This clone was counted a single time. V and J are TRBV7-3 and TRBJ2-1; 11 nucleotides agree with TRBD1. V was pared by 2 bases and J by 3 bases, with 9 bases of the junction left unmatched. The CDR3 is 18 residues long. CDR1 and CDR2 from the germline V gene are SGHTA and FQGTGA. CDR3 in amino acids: CASSLPPSGTGGYNEQFF. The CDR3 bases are TGTGCCAGCAGCTTACCTCCCTCCGGGACAGGGGGCTACAATGAGCAGTTCTTC.

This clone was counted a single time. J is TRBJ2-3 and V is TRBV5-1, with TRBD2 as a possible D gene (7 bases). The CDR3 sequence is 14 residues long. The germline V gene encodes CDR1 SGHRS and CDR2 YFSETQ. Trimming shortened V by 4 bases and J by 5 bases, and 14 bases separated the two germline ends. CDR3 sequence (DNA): TGCGCCAGCAGCCCCCGGGGAGGGGGAGATACGCAGTATTTT. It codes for CASSPRGGGDTQYF.

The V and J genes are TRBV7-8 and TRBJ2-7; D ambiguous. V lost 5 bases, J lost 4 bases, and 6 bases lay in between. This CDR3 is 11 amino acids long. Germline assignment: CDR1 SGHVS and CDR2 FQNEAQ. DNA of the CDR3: TGTGCCAGCAGCGGGCCATACGAGCAGTACTTC. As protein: CASSGPYEQYF.

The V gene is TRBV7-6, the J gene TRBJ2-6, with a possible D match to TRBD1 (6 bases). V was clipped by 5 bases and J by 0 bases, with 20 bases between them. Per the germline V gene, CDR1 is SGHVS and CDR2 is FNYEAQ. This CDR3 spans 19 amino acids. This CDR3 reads CASSTNPRDTDSGANVLTF. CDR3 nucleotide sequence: TGTGCCAGCAGCACCAACCCCCGGGACACAGACTCTGGGGCCAACGTCCTGACTTTC.

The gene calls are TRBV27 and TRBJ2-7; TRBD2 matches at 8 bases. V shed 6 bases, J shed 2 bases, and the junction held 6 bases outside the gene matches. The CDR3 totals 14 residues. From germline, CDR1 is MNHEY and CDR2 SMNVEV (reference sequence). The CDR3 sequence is CASSRYGGAYEQYF. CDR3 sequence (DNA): TGTGCCAGCAGCCGTTACGGGGGGGCCTACGAGCAGTACTTC.